This T cell receptor (beta chain) derives from a study of blood T cell repertoires in COVID-19 (dated by TCRdb to the early 2020s). About the full investigation: Samples covering the acute and convalescent phases of COVID-19 were provided by collaborators in the United States, Italy and Spain. The sample metadata nearly always contained a de-identified subject ID, COVID-19 status, age in years and sex. Samples were obtained from the ongoing ImmuneRACE study (first 160 participants) and from about 1,300 subjects provided by 6 global collaborators. HLA class I and class II types, where available, came from metadata supplied by the sample provider rather than from assay-based typing. A freely available public database, intended as a resource for researchers studying the immune response to SARS-CoV-2, is where the repertoires were released. The prospective study material was composed of cDNA or gDNA derived from T cells, B-cell-depleted T cells, or PBMCs. Subjects who had been exposed to COVID-19, were actively infected with it, or had recovered from it provided the deeply sampled blood TCRbeta repertoires that made up the dataset.

Results the study describes overall, beyond this receptor: How much clinical and demographic metadata was included differed by source and by participant, and the metadata was provided uncurated.

One collaborating source in Seattle enrolled patients while the patients were actively infected and followed the patients over time throughout the course of disease. Collaborating institutions collected whole blood in K2EDTA tubes following their own protocols. For TCRbeta analysis, collaborator samples were shipped as frozen whole blood, as isolated PBMCs, or as DNA extracted from either sample type. Trimming takes 1 base off V and 0 bases off J; junction bases not matched to a gene: 2. From a lookup of the germline V gene, CDR1 and CDR2 are LGHNA and YNFKEQ. The CDR3, from cysteine to phenylalanine, totals 15 residues. The entry retains the CDR3 DNA only, 45 bases that are in frame from base 1. Comment on this clone: The specificity of this receptor is unknown. Per-base quality was not reported, and no clone a single base away is much larger than it.

The immunoSEQ Assay, a bias-controlled multiplex PCR, was used to amplify TCRbeta CDR3 regions from genomic DNA. On the authors' methods: The number of nucleated cells in each sample was estimated from the amplification of reference gene primers within the assay. Sequence reads were collapsed and filtered to measure the absolute abundance of every unique TCRbeta CDR3 rearrangement. For each sample, productive Simpson clonality was calculated as the square root of Simpson's diversity index over productive rearrangements. TCRdb holds this immuneACCESS table with in-frame rearrangements only. Some clones are missing; in checked studies, unresolved V genes explain under half, and the rest has no known cause. V and J calls and clone size are those listed in that table; D and trimming were worked out from the DNA. Counted in this sample were 48,000 or so clones; about nine tenths of them appeared once. The ten largest make up 2.5% to 3% of the sample.

This receptor was taken from a woman older than 75 with COVID-19, enrolled during active disease. Input material: peripheral blood. The V and J genes are TRBV4-2 and TRBJ1-1; 7 central bases correspond to TRBD1. The CDR3 corresponds to CASSQVDRMNTEAFF. The DNA sequence is TGTGCCAGCAGCCAAGTGGACAGGATGAACACTGAAGCTTTCTTT.